The following is a T cell receptor beta chain sequence with its context. Its antigen is not known. The sample originates from a study of Graves' ophthalmopathy and Graves' hyperthyroidism. Study-wide findings and caveats: Appearing in blood as well were most expanded thyroid clonotypes above 0.001 frequency. It was with approximately 70% sensitivity and roughly 75% specificity that the model predicted ophthalmopathy progression.

Per the germline V gene, CDR1 is SNHLY and CDR2 is FYNNEI. V was shortened by 5 bases and J by 5 bases, with 16 bases between the two germline ends. The CDR3 is 14 residues long. TCR beta CDR3 regions were amplified from RNA transcripts. An opening RT-PCR round employed HTBI primers and preceded a second-round multiplex PCR. TCRdb analysed the multiplex PCR reads with MiXCR anew, one entry per CDR3 protein. In the table there are about 740,000 distinct CDR3 sequences, 40% of which are singletons. Other autoimmune diseases, uncontrolled infections, pregnancy and lactation each led to patient exclusion. Sampling more than 9 ml of fresh peripheral blood provided the PBMCs.

The chain is built from TRBV2 and TRBJ2-7; D not certain. Sequences were obtained from peripheral blood. This sequence originates from an adult man with Graves' ophthalmopathy. In nucleotides, the CDR3 is TGTGCCAGCAGTTTGGGGATCGTGAAGGACGAGCAGTACTTC. Its protein product is CASSLGIVKDEQYF.